This T cell receptor beta chain was captured in a study of vaccination effects on CD4 cells after COVID-19. CD4+ T cell isolation took place after about 11 days of culture. The vaccine given was either BNT162b2 or mRNA-1273, in two doses. Negative nucleocapsid antibody tests before and after vaccination confirmed no previous SARS-CoV-2 infection. Measured with immunoSEQ multiplex PCR; TCRdb has only the in-frame clones, and not every one. Of just over 55,000 clones detected, nearly 80% appear once; the ten largest clones hold around 4%. Comment on this clone: Its antigen is still unknown.

V lost 3 bases and J 3 bases, leaving 20 bases between the germline ends. There are 18 residues in the CDR3. Looked up from germline, CDR1 is SGHVS and CDR2 is FQNEAQ. Study conclusions and caveats: A shortage of convalescent patients and an absence of early post-infection timepoints characterized the study.

The sequence came from a human donor who received a COVID-19 vaccine. This specimen was CD4+ T cells from PBMCs cultured without peptide, taken after COVID-19 vaccination. The chain uses TRBV7-8 and TRBJ2-2, with D uncertain. In DNA form, the CDR3 reads TGTGCCAGCAGCTTGTTAATTTGGGGTGCTCTAGACACCGGGGAGCTGTTTTTT. Protein product: CASSLLIWGALDTGELFF.